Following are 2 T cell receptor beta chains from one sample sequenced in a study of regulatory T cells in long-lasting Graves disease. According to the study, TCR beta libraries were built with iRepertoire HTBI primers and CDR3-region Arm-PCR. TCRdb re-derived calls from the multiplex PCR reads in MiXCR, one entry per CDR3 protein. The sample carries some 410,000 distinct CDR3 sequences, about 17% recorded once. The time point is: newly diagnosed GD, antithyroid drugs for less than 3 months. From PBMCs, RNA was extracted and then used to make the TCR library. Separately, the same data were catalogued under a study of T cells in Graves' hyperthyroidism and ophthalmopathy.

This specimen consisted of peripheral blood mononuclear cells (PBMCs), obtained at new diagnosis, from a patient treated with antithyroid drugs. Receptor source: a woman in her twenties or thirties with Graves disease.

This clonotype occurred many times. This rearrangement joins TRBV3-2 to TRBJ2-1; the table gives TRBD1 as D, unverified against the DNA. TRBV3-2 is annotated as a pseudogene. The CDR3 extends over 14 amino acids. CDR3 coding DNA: TGTGCCAGCAGCCAAGGGAGGGGGCAGAATGAGCAGTTCTTC. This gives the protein CASSQGRGQNEQFF.

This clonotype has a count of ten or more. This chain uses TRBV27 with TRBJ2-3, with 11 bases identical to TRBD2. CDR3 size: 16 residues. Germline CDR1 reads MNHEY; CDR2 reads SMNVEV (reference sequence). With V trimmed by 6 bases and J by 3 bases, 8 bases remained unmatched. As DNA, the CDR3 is TGTGCCAGCAGCCTCCCCACTAGCGGGAGAACAGATACGCAGTATTTT. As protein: CASSLPTSGRTDTQYF.